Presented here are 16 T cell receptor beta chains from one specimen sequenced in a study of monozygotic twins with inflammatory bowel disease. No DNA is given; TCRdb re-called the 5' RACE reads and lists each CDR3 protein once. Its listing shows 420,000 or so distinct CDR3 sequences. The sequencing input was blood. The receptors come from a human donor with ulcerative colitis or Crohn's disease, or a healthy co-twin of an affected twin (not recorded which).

CDR3: CAIRGGGLGQGYNEQFF. The V gene is TRBV10-3, the J gene TRBJ2-1; checking the TCRdb D call of TRBD1 is not possible without DNA. Germline V gene data show CDR1 as ENHRY and CDR2 as SYGVKD. CDR3 length equals 17 residues.

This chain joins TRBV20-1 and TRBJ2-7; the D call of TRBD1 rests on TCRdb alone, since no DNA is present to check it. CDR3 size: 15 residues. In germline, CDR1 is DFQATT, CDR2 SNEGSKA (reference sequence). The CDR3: CSAGPGDPPLWEQYF.

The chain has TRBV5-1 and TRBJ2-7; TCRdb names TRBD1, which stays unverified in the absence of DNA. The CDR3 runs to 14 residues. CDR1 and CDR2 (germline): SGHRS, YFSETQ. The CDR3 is CASKLEGGMYEQYF.

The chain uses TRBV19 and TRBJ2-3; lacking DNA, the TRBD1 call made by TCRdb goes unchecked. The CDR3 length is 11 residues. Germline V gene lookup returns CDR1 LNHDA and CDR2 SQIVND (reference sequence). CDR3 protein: CASRWGDTQYF.

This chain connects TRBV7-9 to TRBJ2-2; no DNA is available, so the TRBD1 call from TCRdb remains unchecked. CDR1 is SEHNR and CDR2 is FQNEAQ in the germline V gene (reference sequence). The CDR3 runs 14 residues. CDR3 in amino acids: CASSRGTGTGELFF.

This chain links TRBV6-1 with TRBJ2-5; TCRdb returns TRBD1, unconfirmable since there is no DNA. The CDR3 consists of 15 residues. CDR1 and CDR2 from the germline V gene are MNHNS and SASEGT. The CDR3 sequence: CASSMTGSGVETQYF.

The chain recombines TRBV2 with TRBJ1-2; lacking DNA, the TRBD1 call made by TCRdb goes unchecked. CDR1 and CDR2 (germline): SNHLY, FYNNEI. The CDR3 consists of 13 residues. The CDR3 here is CASKTGGDYGYTF.

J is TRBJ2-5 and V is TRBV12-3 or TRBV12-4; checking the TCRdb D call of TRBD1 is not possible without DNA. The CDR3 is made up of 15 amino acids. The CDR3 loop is CASSLLGAVVETQYF.

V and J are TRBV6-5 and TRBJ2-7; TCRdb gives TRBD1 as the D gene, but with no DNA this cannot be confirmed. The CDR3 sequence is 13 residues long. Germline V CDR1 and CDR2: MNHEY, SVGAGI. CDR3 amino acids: CASTRDRVYEQYF.

CDR3 region: CASERNTEAFF. V is TRBV7-9 and J is TRBJ1-1. Germline values: CDR1 SEHNR, CDR2 FQNEAQ (reference sequence). CDR3 length equals 11 residues.

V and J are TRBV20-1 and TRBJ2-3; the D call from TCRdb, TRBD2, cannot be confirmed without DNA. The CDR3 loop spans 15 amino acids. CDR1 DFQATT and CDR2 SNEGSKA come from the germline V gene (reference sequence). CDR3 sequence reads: CSARDLGGMVYTQYF.

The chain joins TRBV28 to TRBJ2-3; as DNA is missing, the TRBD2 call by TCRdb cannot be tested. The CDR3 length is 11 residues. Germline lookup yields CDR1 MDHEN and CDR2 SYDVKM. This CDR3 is CASSLSLGLYF.

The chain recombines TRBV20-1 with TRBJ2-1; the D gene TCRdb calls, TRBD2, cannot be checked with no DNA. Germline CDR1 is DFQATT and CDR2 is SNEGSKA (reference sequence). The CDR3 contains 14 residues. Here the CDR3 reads CSARGDPRVIEQFF.

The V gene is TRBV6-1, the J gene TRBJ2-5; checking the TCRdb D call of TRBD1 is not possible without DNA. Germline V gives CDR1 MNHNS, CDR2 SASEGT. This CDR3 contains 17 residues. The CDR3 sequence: CASSRPTSGTSGETQYF.

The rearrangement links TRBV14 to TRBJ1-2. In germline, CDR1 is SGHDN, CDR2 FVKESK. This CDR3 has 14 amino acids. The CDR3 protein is CASSQGGFEYGYTF. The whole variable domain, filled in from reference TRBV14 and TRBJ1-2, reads EAGVTQFPSHSVIEKGQTVTLRCDPISGHDNLYWYRRVMGKEIKFLLHFVKESKQDESGMPNNRFLAERTGGTYSTLKVQPAELEDSGVYFCASSQGGFEYGYTFGSGTRLTVV.

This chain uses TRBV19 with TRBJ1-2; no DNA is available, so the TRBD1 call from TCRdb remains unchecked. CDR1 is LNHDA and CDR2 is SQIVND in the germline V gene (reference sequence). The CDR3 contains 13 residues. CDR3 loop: CASGGQGASGYTF.